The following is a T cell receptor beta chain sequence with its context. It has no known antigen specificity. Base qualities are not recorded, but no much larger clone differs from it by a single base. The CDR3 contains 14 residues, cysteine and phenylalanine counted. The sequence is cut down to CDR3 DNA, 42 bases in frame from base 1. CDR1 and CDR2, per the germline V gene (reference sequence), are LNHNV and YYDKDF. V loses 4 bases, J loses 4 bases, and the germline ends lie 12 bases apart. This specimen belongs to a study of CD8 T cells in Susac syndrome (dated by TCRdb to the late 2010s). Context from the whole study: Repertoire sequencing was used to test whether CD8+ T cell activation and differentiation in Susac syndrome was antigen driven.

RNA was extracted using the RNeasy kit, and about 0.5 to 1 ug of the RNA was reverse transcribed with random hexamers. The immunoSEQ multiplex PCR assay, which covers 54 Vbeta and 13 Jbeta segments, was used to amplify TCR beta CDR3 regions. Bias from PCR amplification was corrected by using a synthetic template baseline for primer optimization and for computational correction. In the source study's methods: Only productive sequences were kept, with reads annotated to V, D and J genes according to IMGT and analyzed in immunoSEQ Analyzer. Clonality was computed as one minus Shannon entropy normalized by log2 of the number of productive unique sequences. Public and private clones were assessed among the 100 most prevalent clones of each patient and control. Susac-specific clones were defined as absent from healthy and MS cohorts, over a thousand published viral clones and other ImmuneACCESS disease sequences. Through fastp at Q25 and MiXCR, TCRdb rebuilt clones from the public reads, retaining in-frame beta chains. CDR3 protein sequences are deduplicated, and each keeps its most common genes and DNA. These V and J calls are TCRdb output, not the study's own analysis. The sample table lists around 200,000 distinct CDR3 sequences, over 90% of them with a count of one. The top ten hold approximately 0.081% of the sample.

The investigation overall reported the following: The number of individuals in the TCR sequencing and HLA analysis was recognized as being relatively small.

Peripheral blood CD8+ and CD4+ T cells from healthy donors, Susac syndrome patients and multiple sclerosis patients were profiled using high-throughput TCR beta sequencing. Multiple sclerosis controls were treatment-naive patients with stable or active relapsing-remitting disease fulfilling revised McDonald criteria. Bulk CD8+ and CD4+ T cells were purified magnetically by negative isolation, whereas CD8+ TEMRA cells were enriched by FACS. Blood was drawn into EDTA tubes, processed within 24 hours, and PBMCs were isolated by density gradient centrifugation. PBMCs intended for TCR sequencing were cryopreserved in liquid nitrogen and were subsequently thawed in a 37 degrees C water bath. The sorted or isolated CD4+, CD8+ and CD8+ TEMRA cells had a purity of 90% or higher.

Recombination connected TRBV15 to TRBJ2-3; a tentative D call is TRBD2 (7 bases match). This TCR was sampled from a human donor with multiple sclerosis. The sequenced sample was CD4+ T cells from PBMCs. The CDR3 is CATSTGGAPDTQYF. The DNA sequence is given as TGTGCCACCAGCACTGGGGGGGCACCAGATACGCAGTATTTT.